The entry below describes one T cell receptor (beta chain). The antigen is not known. This specimen belongs to a study of response to subunit inactivated influenza vaccine. Study-level findings and limits: Only a handful of new T cells, the authors suggested, are recruited with each seasonal influenza vaccination.

The junction had 20 bases not matched to a gene; V was cut back by 5 bases and J by 3 bases. Germline V gives CDR1 SGHRS, CDR2 YFSETQ. The CDR3 has 18 residues. MiXCR, run by TCRdb on the RT-PCR reads, gives a single entry per CDR3 protein. This table holds 800,000 to 1,000,000 distinct CDR3 sequences, over 20% found once. The rearrangement joins TRBV5-1 to TRBJ2-7, with TRBD1 matching 7 bases. Sequenced material: PBMCs from blood, taken approximately 5 days after vaccination. This receptor was taken from a man in his fifties who received an inactivated influenza vaccine. CDR3 nucleotides: TGCGCCAGCAGTTTGAACCTCCTGGGACAGCCAACTTTCTACGAGCAGTACTTC. Its translation is CASSLNLLGQPTFYEQYF.